This TCR beta chain was recorded in a study of blood T cell repertoires in COVID-19. Study details: COVID-19 samples from acute and convalescent phases originated in the United States, Italy and Spain. T cells, B-cell-depleted T cells, or PBMCs supplied cDNA or gDNA.

Per the study methods: Amplification of reference gene primers was used by the study to estimate nucleated cell counts. Clones were read by immunoSEQ multiplex PCR, and TCRdb kept only the in-frame ones, dropping some. That table is the source of V, J and clone size, and D and trimming were worked out from the DNA. This table holds about 490,000 clones, approximately 85% found once. As to this clone: Within the sample, other DNA sequences also encode this same CDR3.

The specimen sequenced was peripheral blood. The receptor was isolated from a human donor in a cohort sampled during active COVID-19.

CDR3 nucleotide sequence: TGTGCCAGCAGTTTACGGGACAGAGACTACGAGCAGTACTTC. Its protein product is CASSLRDRDYEQYF. This chain connects TRBV27 to TRBJ2-7; TRBD1 matches at 7 bases. V lost 2 bases, J lost 3 bases, and 4 bases stayed unmatched. CDR1 is MNHEY and CDR2 is SMNVEV in the germline V gene (reference sequence). The CDR3 has 14 residues.